Listed below are T cell receptor beta chains from one sample, sequenced in a study of response to subunit inactivated influenza vaccine. Via MiXCR, TCRdb re-called the RT-PCR reads, giving one row per CDR3 protein. Found here are hundreds of thousands of distinct CDR3 sequences, roughly 14% of them singletons; the top ten hold 6% to 7%. Here the sequenced sample was PBMCs from blood, taken around 14 days before vaccination. Receptors originate from a man aged 45-65 years who received an inactivated influenza vaccine. CDR3s include the opening cysteine and the closing phenylalanine or tryptophan. The order of the fields is V gene, clone size, J gene, CDR3 protein. Clone size appears in some rows only: once, few, many, or a class for an expanded clone.

TRBV20-1,NA,TRBJ2-1,CSGLGSYNEQFF
TRBV4-3,NA,TRBJ1-6,CASSQVPTVLNSPLHF
TRBV4-3,NA,TRBJ1-5,CASSQASGNLNQPQHF
TRBV15,NA,TRBJ2-7,CATSRVGRGYEQYF
TRBV6-5,once,TRBJ2-1,CASSSPGEQFF
TRBV11-2,NA,TRBJ1-1,CASSASVNTEAFF
TRBV6-1,NA,TRBJ1-6,CASINRDRGGSPLHF
TRBV30,few,TRBJ2-7,CAWSVGLGYEQYF
TRBV4-3,NA,TRBJ2-1,CASSQGLAGPGEQFF
TRBV7-2,few,TRBJ1-1,CASSQSGAGFEAFF
TRBV7-2,few,TRBJ2-1,CASSSLRDAYNEQFF
TRBV5-6,NA,TRBJ1-6,CASSLERERASPLHF
TRBV29-1,few,TRBJ1-1,CSVAGRGDTEAFF
TRBV28,NA,TRBJ2-3,CASTQGGSREVVTDTQYF
TRBV6-2/TRBV6-3,NA,TRBJ2-2,CASNSRGNTGELFF
TRBV3-1,many,TRBJ2-2,CASSRINTGELFF
TRBV12-3/TRBV12-4,NA,TRBJ2-7,CASSSAGGNEQYF
TRBV6-1,few,TRBJ2-3,CASTDAGRESTDTQYF
TRBV20-1,NA,TRBJ2-3,CRAQGGDTQYF
TRBV7-6,few,TRBJ2-3,CASSRTTGTTSTDTQYF
TRBV7-8,few,TRBJ2-5,CASSITGGPETQYF
TRBV6-1,NA,TRBJ2-1,CASGIRRYNEQFF
TRBV4-2,many,TRBJ2-4,CASSQGGAKNIQYF
TRBV20-1,NA,TRBJ2-6,CSASFASSGANVLTF
TRBV6-5,NA,TRBJ2-1,CASSYSRGSRHEQFF
TRBV5-1,few,TRBJ1-1,CASSGVGQGNTEAFF
TRBV20-1,few,TRBJ2-1,CSAAGQGSYNEQFF
TRBV5-1,few,TRBJ2-1,CASSLVLAGGHPDEQFF